These 26 T cell receptor beta chains came from one sample sequenced in a study of blood T cell repertoires in COVID-19. Profiling relied on immunoSEQ multiplex PCR, and the TCRdb table lists in-frame clones only, not all of them. Found here are about 380,000 clones, less than 90% of them singletons; the top ten hold approximately 3%. The specimen sequenced was PBMCs or T cells enriched from blood (not recorded which). The receptor set was obtained from a woman aged 25 to 45 who had recovered from COVID-19.

V gene TRBV19 combines with J gene TRBJ2-7; 9 bases fit TRBD1. Germline values: CDR1 LNHDA, CDR2 SQIVND (reference sequence). The CDR3 totals 15 residues. With V trimmed by 6 bases and J by 5 bases, 11 bases remained unmatched. CDR3 sequence: CASRGQGRGVHEQYF. As DNA, the CDR3 is TGTGCCAGTAGGGGACAGGGAAGAGGCGTCCACGAGCAGTACTTC.

The chain recombines TRBV6-4 with TRBJ1-1; TRBD1 might be the D (6 bases). The germline CDR1 and CDR2 sequences are MRHNA and SNTAGT. CDR3 size: 14 residues. V lost 6 bases and J lost 1, with 12 bases in between. CDR3 coding DNA: TGTGCCAGCAGGATGGACAGCTGGAACACTGAAGCTTTCTTT. Translated: CASRMDSWNTEAFF.

V is TRBV28 and J is TRBJ2-7, with 7 bases identical to TRBD1. Germline V lookup: CDR1 MDHEN, CDR2 SYDVKM. Trimming took 10 bases from V and 0 from J; bases not matched to a gene: 12. CDR3 length: 15 amino acids. CDR3 region: CAIDRARGSSYEQYF. CDR3 in DNA: TGTGCCATCGACCGGGCCAGGGGGAGCTCCTACGAGCAGTACTTC.

The J gene is TRBJ2-1, the V gene TRBV24-1; TRBD1 aligns across 9 bases. V lost 1 base, J lost 3 bases, and 9 bases stayed unmatched. Germline lookup yields CDR1 KGHDR and CDR2 SFDVKD. The CDR3 length is 18 residues. DNA for the CDR3: TGTGCCACCAGTGATTTAAGAGACAGGGGGGGCCTCTACAATGAGCAGTTCTTC. Translating gives CATSDLRDRGGLYNEQFF.

The CDR3 DNA is TGTGCCAGCACAGGGGACACAGATACGCAGTATTTT. Protein: CASTGDTDTQYF. This chain uses TRBV28 with TRBJ2-3, with D perhaps TRBD1 (6 bases). CDR3 length: 12 amino acids. CDR1 MDHEN and CDR2 SYDVKM come from the germline V gene. Trimming took 7 bases from V and 2 from J, leaving 7 bases between them.

This clone was seen more than once but under ten times. The V call is TRBV15, the J call TRBJ1-5; a weak D match, TRBD1 (5 bases). The germline gives CDR1 LNHNV, CDR2 YYDKDF (reference sequence). Trimming shortened V by 5 bases and J by 4 bases, and 12 bases separated the two germline ends. This CDR3 is 14 amino acids long. This chain's CDR3 is CATSGRGANQPQHF. CDR3 coding DNA: TGTGCCACCAGCGGTAGGGGCGCAAATCAGCCCCAGCATTTT.

This clone was found once. The rearrangement joins TRBV20-1 to TRBJ2-3, with D perhaps TRBD2 (6 bases). The germline CDR1 and CDR2 sequences are DFQATT and SNEGSKA (reference sequence). CDR3 length: 11 residues. CDR3 protein: CRLVGGATQYF. DNA of the CDR3: TGCAGACTAGTGGGGGGAGCTACGCAGTATTTT.

V is TRBV6-2 or TRBV6-3 and J is TRBJ2-3; 7 nucleotides agree with TRBD2. V dropped 5 bases and J dropped 0; count of bases not matched to a gene: 8. Germline V gene lookup returns CDR1 MNHEY and CDR2 SVGEGT. The CDR3 is 16 amino acids. CDR3 amino acids: CASSTLAEPSTDTQYF. The CDR3 DNA reads TGTGCCAGCAGTACCCTAGCGGAGCCAAGCACAGATACGCAGTATTTT.

The chain combines TRBV11-3 with TRBJ2-7, with 7 bases identical to TRBD1. The CDR3 loop spans 16 amino acids. V dropped 5 bases and J dropped 5; count of bases not matched to a gene: 15. CDR1 and CDR2 from the germline V gene are SGHNT and YENEEA. In DNA form, the CDR3 reads TGTGCCAGCAGCCTATCCCACAGGGGCGGCTCGGACGAGCAGTACTTC. Protein product: CASSLSHRGGSDEQYF.

CDR3 loop: CARSARDREPYEQYF. The CDR3 DNA is TGTGCCAGAAGCGCCCGGGACAGAGAACCCTACGAGCAGTACTTC. The chain links TRBV7-5 to TRBJ2-7; TRBD1, the table's D call, lacks a check against the DNA. TRBV7-5 is classified as a pseudogene. The CDR3 covers 15 residues.

V and J are TRBV21-1 and TRBJ1-1. TRBV21-1 is a pseudogene segment. CDR3 length: 14 residues. CDR3 coding DNA: TGTGCCAGCACCAGGGAGGTTGCGCGGACTGAAGCTTTCTTT. Protein: CASTREVARTEAFF.

This clone was found a few times. This chain joins TRBV29-1 and TRBJ2-7; 8 nucleotides match TRBD2. The junction had 9 bases not matched to a gene; V was cut back by 0 bases and J by 2 bases. Germline values: CDR1 SQVTM, CDR2 ANQGSEA. The CDR3 consists of 16 residues. The CDR3 nucleotides are TGCAGCGTTGAAGATCAGGGGATAGCGGGAACCTACGAGCAGTACTTC. Encoded protein: CSVEDQGIAGTYEQYF.

The rearrangement uses TRBV5-6 and TRBJ1-2, with 8 bases lining up with TRBD1. With 4 bases clipped from V and 14 bases from J, the junction kept 13 bases outside the gene matches. The germline V gene encodes CDR1 SGHDT and CDR2 YYEEEE. The CDR3 covers 13 residues. In nucleotides, the CDR3 is TGTGCCAGCAGCCCCATGGGACAGGACCCAGGTACCTTC. Its translation: CASSPMGQDPGTF.

This chain uses TRBV5-5 with TRBJ1-3, with D unresolved. Germline V gene lookup returns CDR1 SGHKS and CDR2 YYEKEE (reference sequence). The CDR3 has 16 amino acids. The V end was cut by 4 bases, the J end by 0 bases, with 14 bases between. The CDR3 protein is CASSVGLANSGNTIYF. Written as DNA, the CDR3 is TGTGCCAGCAGCGTCGGTCTAGCTAACTCTGGAAACACCATATATTTT.

This chain connects TRBV6-6 to TRBJ1-3; D is unclear. This CDR3 comprises 16 residues. The V gene lost 2 bases and the J gene lost 0 bases, with 11 bases spanning the gap. Germline V gives CDR1 MNHNY, CDR2 SVGAGI (reference sequence). Here the CDR3 DNA reads TGTGCCAGCAGTTACCCCACACAGAGCTCTGGAAACACCATATATTTT. Residues: CASSYPTQSSGNTIYF.

This chain connects TRBV9 to TRBJ2-7, with TRBD2 matching 13 bases. The CDR3 covers 15 residues. V gave up 4 bases and J gave up 5 bases; unmatched junction bases: 6. Germline V lookup: CDR1 SGDLS, CDR2 YYNGEE. The CDR3 region is CASSTRGLAGNEQYF. CDR3 DNA: TGTGCCAGCAGCACCCGGGGACTAGCGGGGAACGAGCAGTACTTC.

The chain combines TRBV7-9 with TRBJ1-4; D not resolved. The CDR3 totals 14 residues. V shed 5 bases and J shed 0 bases, with 7 bases lying between them. Germline V gene lookup returns CDR1 SEHNR and CDR2 FQNEAQ (reference sequence). The CDR3 DNA reads TGTGCCAGCAGCCTCAGCGCAACTAATGAAAAACTGTTTTTT. It encodes CASSLSATNEKLFF.

The chain couples TRBV3-1 (or the pseudogene TRBV3-2) to TRBJ2-3, with TRBD2 matching 14 bases. Germline V gene data show CDR1 as LGHDT and CDR2 as YNNKEL (reference sequence). V lost 1 base, J lost 2 bases, and 5 bases stayed unmatched. The CDR3 totals 18 residues. The CDR3 sequence is CASSQGGLAGAHTDTQYF. CDR3 coding DNA: TGTGCCAGCAGCCAAGGGGGACTAGCGGGGGCCCACACAGATACGCAGTATTTT.

This clone showed up just a few times. The gene calls are TRBV11-2 and TRBJ2-1; 15 bases match TRBD2. The ends lost 4 bases at V and 8 bases at J; junction bases unmatched: 9. The V gene's germline CDR1 is SGHAT and CDR2 FQNNGV. CDR3 length: 17 residues. The CDR3: CASSSPGLAGGMDEQFF. The DNA of the CDR3 is TGTGCCAGCAGCTCACCGGGACTAGCGGGGGGTATGGATGAGCAGTTCTTC.

V gene TRBV3-1 (or the pseudogene TRBV3-2) combines with J gene TRBJ1-4, with 9 nucleotides matching TRBD1. The CDR3 covers 15 residues. Trimming cost V 4 bases and J 7 bases; bases outside gene matches: 7. CDR1 and CDR2 from the germline V gene are LGHDT and YNNKEL (reference sequence). Here the CDR3 reads CASSPGQGSGEKLFF. The CDR3, as DNA: TGTGCCAGCAGCCCAGGACAGGGGAGTGGTGAAAAACTGTTTTTT.

This chain uses TRBV24-1 with TRBJ2-1, with 15 bases lining up with TRBD2. The germline gives CDR1 KGHDR, CDR2 SFDVKD. The trim removed 3 bases at V and 10 bases at J, leaving 6 bases unmatched. The CDR3 covers 16 residues. The CDR3 reads CATSDGLAGGPGEQFF. DNA of the CDR3: TGTGCCACCAGTGATGGACTAGCGGGAGGGCCTGGAGAGCAGTTCTTC.

The V and J genes are TRBV19 and TRBJ1-5; D uncertain. CDR1 and CDR2 (germline): LNHDA, SQIVND (reference sequence). The V gene lost 5 bases and the J gene lost 7 bases, with 12 bases spanning the gap. The CDR3 extends over 13 amino acids. CDR3 nucleotides: TGTGCCAGTAGTCCCCTGGGCAGGCAGCCCCAGCATTTT. Protein: CASSPLGRQPQHF.

The rearrangement uses TRBV19 and TRBJ2-2; unclear D gene. The V and J ends lost 5 bases and 6 bases respectively, with 10 bases between them. Germline CDR1 LNHDA, CDR2 SQIVND (reference sequence). CDR3 length: 13 amino acids. This CDR3 reads CASSFGVSGELFF. The DNA of the CDR3 is TGTGCCAGTAGTTTCGGAGTTTCCGGGGAGCTGTTTTTT.

V and J are TRBV4-2 and TRBJ2-7; 8 nucleotides match TRBD2. The germline CDR1 and CDR2 sequences are LGHNA and YNFKEQ. The CDR3 sequence is 18 residues long. Trimming cost V 0 bases and J 6 bases; bases outside gene matches: 16. The CDR3 DNA follows: TGTGCCAGCAGCCAAGATAACCCCCCTCTAGCGGGCTTAGGCGAGCAGTACTTC. Its protein product is CASSQDNPPLAGLGEQYF.

This chain links TRBV20-1 with TRBJ2-7; D ambiguous. There are 11 residues in the CDR3. Germline loops: CDR1 DFQATT, CDR2 SNEGSKA (reference sequence). V was clipped by 3 bases and J by 4 bases, with 7 bases between them. CDR3 amino acids: CSASDNYEQYF. For the CDR3, the DNA is TGCAGTGCTAGTGACAATTACGAGCAGTACTTC.

The CDR3: CASSSRFFGNTIYF. The CDR3 bases are TGTGCCAGCAGTTCCCGGTTCTTCGGAAACACCATATATTTT. The J gene is TRBJ1-3, the V gene TRBV28; D remains unclear. Per germline, CDR1 MDHEN and CDR2 SYDVKM. The V gene lost 4 bases and the J gene lost 4 bases, with 11 bases spanning the gap. The CDR3 spans 14 residues. The variable domain in full, completed from reference TRBV28 and TRBJ1-3, reads DVKVTQSSRYLVKRTGEKVFLECVQDMDHENMFWYRQDPGLGLRLIYFSYDVKMKEKGDIPEGYSVSREKKERFSLILESASTNQTSMYLCASSSRFFGNTIYFGEGSWLTVV.